One and the same sample provided the 8 T cell receptor beta chains below, sequenced in a study of blood T cells in healthy people across ages. Together with a sample-barcoded 5' primer, a J-beta primer mix was included in a second PCR lasting roughly 6 to 12 cycles. TCRdb reprocessed the 5' RACE reads with MiXCR, giving one entry per CDR3 protein. The sample records about 680,000 distinct CDR3 sequences, 49% being singletons. The sample was blood. The receptors here all came from a woman aged 60-75 years in good health.

As regards this clonotype: With a much larger clone just one base away, this may be a read error. The rearrangement links TRBV20-1 to TRBJ2-1, with D hard to call. Matching the DNA end better, TRBJ2-7 makes the J call doubtful. The CDR3 covers 14 residues. Germline CDR1 is DFQATT and CDR2 is SNEGSKA (reference sequence). Here the CDR3 reads CSAGTQSSYNEQYF. CDR3 sequence (DNA): TGCAGTGCTGGTACTCAGAGCTCCTACAATGAGCAGTACTTC.

This rearrangement joins TRBV6-5 to TRBJ2-1; TRBD2 matches 10 bases. Trimming removed 0 bases from V and 4 bases from J; junction bases left unmatched: 3. Germline loops: CDR1 MNHEY, CDR2 SVGAGI. The length of the CDR3 is 16 residues. CDR3 sequence: CASSYSGTSEYNEQFF. The CDR3 nucleotides read TGTGCCAGCAGTTACTCGGGGACTAGCGAGTACAATGAGCAGTTCTTC.

This clonotype showed up just a few times. J is TRBJ2-6 and V is TRBV7-3, with 7 bases aligning to TRBD1. The CDR3 is 18 residues long. Germline CDR1 and CDR2: SGHTA and FQGTGA. Losses at the gene ends were 1 base for V and 4 bases for J; bases not matched to a gene: 10. The CDR3 region has the DNA TGTGCCAGCAGCTTAAGTGCTGGACAGGACACCGGGGCCAACGTCCTGACTTTC. This translates into CASSLSAGQDTGANVLTF.

V usage is TRBV27 and J usage is TRBJ1-4; D is undetermined. This CDR3 has 14 residues. Deletions cut 3 bases from V and 8 bases from J, with 13 bases between. Germline V CDR1 and CDR2: MNHEY, SMNVEV (reference sequence). The CDR3 here is CASSFEGGGEKLFF. CDR3 in DNA: TGTGCCAGCAGTTTTGAGGGCGGTGGCGAAAAACTGTTTTTT.

This clonotype has at least ten counts. The gene calls are TRBV12-5 and TRBJ2-5; 11 bases match TRBD2. Germline values: CDR1 LGHNT, CDR2 FRNRAP. V gave up 5 bases and J gave up 5 bases; unmatched junction bases: 13. CDR3 size: 17 residues. CDR3 sequence: CASGPGLAAKDEETQYF. For the CDR3, the DNA is TGTGCTAGTGGTCCGGGACTAGCGGCCAAAGACGAGGAGACCCAGTACTTC. The full variable domain, in which reference TRBV12-5 and TRBJ2-5 provide the parts outside the CDR3, is DARVTQTPRHKVTEMGQEVTMRCQPILGHNTVFWYRQTMMQGLELLAYFRNRAPLDDSGMPKDRFSAEMPDATLATLKIQPSEPRDSAVYFCASGPGLAAKDEETQYFGPGTRLLVL.

The V and J genes are TRBV30 and TRBJ1-1, with 7 bases fitting TRBD1. The germline V gene encodes CDR1 GTSNPN and CDR2 SVGIG (reference sequence). V dropped 2 bases and J dropped 5; count of bases not matched to a gene: 5. CDR3 length: 13 amino acids. In DNA form, the CDR3 reads TGTGCCTGGAGTAAGGGGGCGCGAACTGAAGCTTTCTTT. Amino acids: CAWSKGARTEAFF.

This clonotype was observed a single time. The chain joins TRBV25-1 to TRBJ2-1; 10 nucleotides match TRBD2. V trimming: 8 bases; J trimming: 7 bases; junction bases outside the gene matches: 14. CDR1 MGHDK and CDR2 SYGVNS come from the germline V gene. This CDR3 spans 16 amino acids. CDR3 loop: CASFWGEAGGRNEQFF. In nucleotides, the CDR3 is TGTGCCAGCTTCTGGGGAGAAGCGGGAGGGCGGAATGAGCAGTTCTTC.

This clonotype was observed a few times. In nucleotides, the CDR3 is TGCGCCAGCAGGGTGACTAGTAACAATGAGCAGTTCTTC. The encoded protein is CASRVTSNNEQFF. V and J are TRBV5-1 and TRBJ2-1, with a possible D match to TRBD2 (6 bases). The length of the CDR3 is 13 residues. V lost 5 bases to trimming and J lost 5 bases, with 11 bases between them. CDR1 is SGHRS, CDR2 YFSETQ, per germline.